This section outlines one T cell receptor beta chain sequence together with its context. The target antigen is unknown. Sequenced with the Oncomine TCR Beta short-read assay was DNA taken from cultured CD4+ T cells. Each CDR3 protein gets one entry after TCRdb re-called the PCR reads with MiXCR. The data show roughly 17,000 distinct CDR3 sequences, 45% to 65% seen once. This record comes from a study of vaccination and CD4 T cells after COVID-19. Treatment reported: approximately nine-day PBMC culture with coronavirus spike peptide pools or control peptides (ViraFEST assay). V lost 8 bases and J lost 3, with 8 bases in between. In germline, CDR1 is MNHNS, CDR2 SASEGT. CDR3 length: 11 amino acids.

Specimen: CD4+ T cells from blood, cultured in vitro. The receptor was isolated from a human donor who had recovered from COVID-19. The rearrangement links TRBV6-1 to TRBJ2-7; TRBD2 is a possible D gene (6 bases). The CDR3 nucleotides are TGTGCCAGCTGGGACTTCTACGAGCAGTACTTC. It specifies CASWDFYEQYF.